This record looks at one T cell receptor (beta chain) sequence and its context. What antigen it recognizes has not been identified. Base qualities were left out, and no much larger clone turns up one base away. V loses 6 bases of germline sequence and J loses 5 bases, and the interval between the two ends is 15 bases. The CDR3 numbers 14 residues from cysteine through phenylalanine. The kept DNA is CDR3 alone, 42 bases in frame from the first base. As encoded in the germline V gene, CDR1 is SGDLS while CDR2 is YYNGEE. Library prep was done by the immunoSEQ multiplex PCR assay. The authors' analysis ran thus. To diagnose cytomegalovirus status from the catalog of TCR beta chain sequences, a statistical classification framework was built. Imported from immuneACCESS, the table was reduced by TCRdb to in-frame sequences with V and J called. These copies leave out some clones; in studies compared against another copy, an unresolved V gene accounts for under half, and the cause of the remainder is not known. V, J and clone size are taken as reported in that table, and D and trimming were inferred from the DNA itself. This sample holds about 98,000 clones; roughly 85% were observed only once. The ten biggest clones cover around 3.9% of the sample.

The record originates from a study of cytomegalovirus exposure and HLA in healthy donors (dated by TCRdb to about 2017). A note on the overall study: According to a later analysis, one platform produced both the 120 validation repertoires and the 720 or so repertoires of the first cohort. The aim of the study was to test whether cataloging public T cell receptors could identify signatures of past pathogen exposure. A separate validation cohort of about 110 different subjects was used in addition to the roughly 670-subject first cohort. To predict cytomegalovirus infection status, the study brought together high-throughput TCR immunosequencing, statistical association of individual TCRs with disease status, and machine learning.

The donors belonged to the validation cohort of around 110 subjects, which was separate from the roughly 700-subject first cohort. Results the study describes overall, beyond this receptor: The classifier was reported to diagnose cytomegalovirus status with high specificity and sensitivity in both the original and validation cohorts. A total of 164 TCR beta chains were listed by the study as associated with cytomegalovirus. A later analysis lacked HLA typing for the validation cohort, so it scored co-occurrence in that cohort across all 130 or so repertoires. A few of the identified cytomegalovirus-associated TCR beta chains were confirmed in vitro to be specific for cytomegalovirus antigens. The authors suggested that the approach could potentially be extended to other disease states and immunological phenotypes. While some public TCRs were present in many individuals, most TCR sequences turned up only very rarely across donors. In a later analysis, TCRs clustered in the first cohort were found to also tend to co-occur in the 120 or so validation repertoires, with over 90% of cluster scores above 0.

This sequence originates from a woman in her 30s in good health and CMV-seronegative. The chain joins TRBV9 to TRBJ2-1, and possibly TRBD1, on 6 matching bases. Material for sequencing was PBMCs. The encoded CDR3 is CASTRTAGNNEQFF. The nucleotide sequence is TGTGCCAGCACTCGGACAGCCGGAAACAATGAGCAGTTCTTC.